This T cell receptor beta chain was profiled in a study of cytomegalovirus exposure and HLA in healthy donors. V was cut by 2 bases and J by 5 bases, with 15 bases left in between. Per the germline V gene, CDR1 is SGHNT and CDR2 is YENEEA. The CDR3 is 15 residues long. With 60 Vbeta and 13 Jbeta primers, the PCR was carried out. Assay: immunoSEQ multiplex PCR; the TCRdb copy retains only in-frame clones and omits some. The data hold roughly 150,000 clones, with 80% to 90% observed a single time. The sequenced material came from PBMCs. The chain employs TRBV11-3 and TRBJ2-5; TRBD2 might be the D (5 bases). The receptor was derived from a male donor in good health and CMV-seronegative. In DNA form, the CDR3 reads TGTGCCAGCAGCTTATTCCACGGGATGGGGGAGACCCAGTACTTC. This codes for CASSLFHGMGETQYF.